This T cell receptor beta chain is drawn from a study of T cell repertoires in cytomegalovirus infection. About the research overall: Indications came from public TCR beta signatures; they pointed to CMV infection and to a matching HLA type. General study findings and limits: CMV-specific TCR beta clonotypes restricted by HLA-C dominated the ex vivo response. Identification of carriers of CMV plus the relevant HLA was achieved through cumulative public TCR beta family frequency.

Per germline, CDR1 SGDLS and CDR2 YYNGEE. The V end lost 4 bases, the J end lost 7 bases, and 20 bases lay between the germline ends. The CDR3 covers 15 residues. With regard to this clonotype: Its cognate antigen is unknown.

One entry per CDR3 protein results from TCRdb running MiXCR on the reads. This table holds almost 500,000 distinct CDR3 sequences, 11% found once. The chain combines TRBV9 with TRBJ1-2, with D tentatively TRBD1 (6 bases). This receptor was obtained from a human donor in good health (CMV status not recorded). Some clones in this sample may be carry-over from other donors' samples. Sequences were obtained from PBMCs. The CDR3 loop reads CASSLLDRMTGGYTF. In DNA, the CDR3 is TGTGCCAGCAGCTTACTCGACAGGATGACTGGTGGCTACACCTTC. Variable domain in full (rest from reference TRBV9 and TRBJ1-2): DSGVTQTPKHLITATGQRVTLRCSPRSGDLSVYWYQQSLDQGLQFLIQYYNGEERAKGNILERFSAQQFPDLHSELNLSSLELGDSALYFCASSLLDRMTGGYTFGSGTRLTVV.